The present TCR beta chain was sequenced within a study of blood T cell repertoires in COVID-19. This clone has only one observation. The V gene lost 0 bases and the J gene lost 2 bases, with 9 bases spanning the gap. This CDR3 spans 15 amino acids. Germline CDR1 SGHAT, CDR2 FQDESV (reference sequence). Assay: immunoSEQ multiplex PCR; the TCRdb copy retains only in-frame clones and omits some. The sample holds around 300,000 clones, about nine tenths seen once. Input material: peripheral blood. The chain carries TRBV11-1 and TRBJ2-3; D is possibly TRBD2 (5 bases). This receptor was obtained from a woman aged 40-49 years who had recovered from COVID-19. This CDR3 is CASSLARADTDTQYF. In nucleotides, the CDR3 is TGTGCCAGCAGCTTAGCGAGGGCCGACACAGATACGCAGTATTTT.